The T cell receptor beta chain described here comes from a study of shared clonotypes between healthy human individuals. Study-wide background: Researchers drew samples from two women and three men aged 18 to 49.

Germline CDR1 is MNHEY and CDR2 is SMNVEV (reference sequence). V lost 3 bases and J lost 4; bases outside the gene matches: 17. The CDR3 covers 19 residues. The method was immunoSEQ multiplex PCR; TCRdb's version includes in-frame clones alone and lacks a portion of them. There are 950,000 to 1,100,000 clones in the sample; approximately 80% occur only once, and roughly 0.62% lies in the top ten. The chain has TRBV27 and TRBJ2-3, with 9 bases lining up with TRBD1. The sequenced sample consisted of memory CD4+ T cells from PBMCs. Subset described: CD45RA-negative fraction. The sequence was obtained from a man aged 18 to 30 in good health. Some clones in this sample may be carry-over from other donors' samples. CDR3 bases: TGTGCCAGCAGTTTGCTCGCCACCGGGACAGGGAGCACAGCAGATACGCAGTATTTT. Residues: CASSLLATGTGSTADTQYF.